These 16 T cell receptor beta chains originate from one sample sequenced in a study of Ad26.COV2.S vaccination and SARS-CoV-2 variants. Sequencing was performed with immunoSEQ multiplex PCR; in TCRdb, only in-frame clones are kept and a portion is missing. This sample has over 110,000 clones, with roughly 89% found just once. The sequencing here drew on peripheral blood, taken after recovery from COVID-19. The origin of the receptors is a human donor who had recovered from COVID-19.

This clone occurred once. The chain links TRBV19 to TRBJ2-7, with 7 bases lining up with TRBD1. Trimming removed 5 bases from V and 4 bases from J; junction bases left unmatched: 5. CDR1 LNHDA and CDR2 SQIVND come from the germline V gene (reference sequence). CDR3 length: 13 residues. The CDR3 bases are TGTGCCAGTAGTCCGGGGACAGTTTACGAGCAGTACTTC. This translates into CASSPGTVYEQYF.

Written as DNA, the CDR3 is TGTGCCAGCAGTGAAGCTATAGAGCCCCAGCATTTT. Translation gives CASSEAIEPQHF. The genes are TRBV6-1 and TRBJ1-5; D not resolved. CDR3 size: 12 residues. Germline CDR1 MNHNS, CDR2 SASEGT. Trimming took off 0 bases at V and 8 bases at J, with 5 bases between the two ends.

The chain recombines TRBV14 with TRBJ2-2; no clear D gene. CDR3 size: 15 residues. Germline CDR1 and CDR2: SGHDN and FVKESK. Between the trimmed V and J ends, which lost 5 bases and 8 bases, there was a span of 18 bases. CDR3 amino acids: CASSLDTRLPGELFF. CDR3 coding DNA: TGTGCCAGCAGCTTAGACACGCGATTGCCGGGGGAGCTGTTTTTT. The full variable domain, rest sourced from reference TRBV14 and TRBJ2-2, is EAGVTQFPSHSVIEKGQTVTLRCDPISGHDNLYWYRRVMGKEIKFLLHFVKESKQDESGMPNNRFLAERTGGTYSTLKVQPAELEDSGVYFCASSLDTRLPGELFFGEGSRLTVL.

This clone was observed a handful of times. The chain employs TRBV28 and TRBJ1-1; TRBD1 matches 11 bases. Germline CDR1 MDHEN, CDR2 SYDVKM. J lost 6 bases, V lost 5 bases, and 8 bases had no gene match. This CDR3 spans 15 amino acids. The CDR3 coding sequence is TGTGCCAGCAGTCCTCTGGGACAGGGGGGGTCTGAAGCTTTCTTT. Translated: CASSPLGQGGSEAFF.

The chain carries TRBV28 and TRBJ1-2, with 11 nucleotides matching TRBD1. The germline V gene encodes CDR1 MDHEN and CDR2 SYDVKM. V gave up 7 bases and J gave up 8 bases; unmatched junction bases: 12. There are 15 residues in the CDR3. As DNA, the CDR3 is TGTGCCAGCAACGATCCTCGGACAGGGGGCATGGGCTACACCTTC. Its protein is CASNDPRTGGMGYTF.

V gene TRBV28 combines with J gene TRBJ1-1; no firm D call. V lost 3 bases and J lost 3, with 11 bases in between. The germline CDR1 and CDR2 sequences are MDHEN and SYDVKM. The CDR3 is 14 residues long. The CDR3 protein is CASSLGRLDTEAFF. The CDR3 nucleotides are TGTGCCAGCAGTTTGGGCAGGTTGGACACTGAAGCTTTCTTT.

There are a few counts of this clone. V gene TRBV11-2 combines with J gene TRBJ1-4; 9 nucleotides match TRBD1. The CDR3 covers 17 residues. CDR1 and CDR2 (germline): SGHAT, FQNNGV. J gave up 8 bases and V 1 base, and 11 bases lay outside the gene matches. CDR3 region: CASSLAGTGIAWEKLFF. Here the CDR3 DNA reads TGTGCCAGCAGCTTAGCGGGGACAGGGATTGCTTGGGAAAAACTGTTTTTT.

J is TRBJ2-7 and V is TRBV4-3; the D is unclear. The CDR3 length is 14 residues. Germline-derived CDR1 and CDR2 are LGHNA and YSLEER. Trimming cost V 1 base and J 1 base, with 8 bases left between them. The CDR3 spells CASSQGEGSYEQYF. As DNA, the CDR3 is TGCGCCAGCAGCCAAGGGGAAGGTTCCTACGAGCAGTACTTC.

The chain uses TRBV6-2 or TRBV6-3 and TRBJ1-2, with 7 bases fitting TRBD1. From germline, CDR1 is MNHEY and CDR2 SVGEGT. With 2 bases clipped from V and 5 bases from J, the junction kept 11 bases outside the gene matches. There are 16 residues in the CDR3. The DNA of the CDR3 is TGTGCCAGCAGTTACGACAGGGTAATTCCCGCTTATGGCTACACCTTC. Its translation is CASSYDRVIPAYGYTF.

The J gene is TRBJ1-6, the V gene TRBV7-8, with 7 bases identical to TRBD1. In germline, CDR1 is SGHVS, CDR2 FQNEAQ. J lost 7 bases, V lost 3 bases, and 6 bases had no gene match. The CDR3 contains 15 residues. CDR3 nucleotide sequence: TGTGCCAGCAGCTTGGCCGGGACAGAGAATTCACCCCTCCACTTT. Its protein is CASSLAGTENSPLHF.

This chain links TRBV25-1 with TRBJ2-2; TRBD2 agrees at 8 bases. Germline V lookup: CDR1 MGHDK, CDR2 SYGVNS. Trimming removed 3 bases from V and 6 bases from J; junction bases left unmatched: 9. This CDR3 comprises 16 residues. CDR3 sequence: CASSDSQRGSPGELFF. The DNA of the CDR3 is TGTGCCAGCAGTGATTCCCAGCGGGGGTCCCCCGGGGAGCTGTTTTTT.

This chain uses TRBV10-2 with TRBJ1-5; maybe TRBD1 (5 bases). There are 14 residues in the CDR3. V was trimmed by 1 base and J by 4 bases, leaving 8 bases between them. The germline V gene has CDR1 WSHSY and CDR2 SAAADI. CDR3 loop: CASSELGVNQPQHF. The CDR3 bases are TGCGCCAGCAGTGAGTTGGGGGTAAATCAGCCCCAGCATTTT.

This chain connects TRBV5-1 to TRBJ2-6; D gene unclear. The V gene lost 2 bases and the J gene lost 2 bases, with 2 bases spanning the gap. The CDR3 has 13 residues. CDR1 SGHRS and CDR2 YFSETQ come from the germline V gene. The CDR3 nucleotides read TGCGCCAGCAGCTTACCTGGGGCCAACGTCCTGACTTTC. Protein sequence: CASSLPGANVLTF.

The chain is built from TRBV28 and TRBJ2-2; the match to TRBD1 covers 8 bases. V shed 3 bases and J 0 bases; nucleotides not matched to a gene: 3. This CDR3 contains 16 residues. Germline V gives CDR1 MDHEN, CDR2 SYDVKM. CDR3 sequence: CASSLGDRTNTGELFF. The CDR3 bases are TGTGCCAGCAGTTTGGGGGACAGGACGAACACCGGGGAGCTGTTTTTT.

The chain joins TRBV11-2 to TRBJ2-7; D gene ambiguous. This CDR3 spans 14 amino acids. Germline values: CDR1 SGHAT, CDR2 FQNNGV. Trimming took 1 base from V and 3 from J, leaving 10 bases between them. CDR3 nucleotides: TGTGCCAGCAGCTTAGGTCCGACCTTCTACGAGCAGTACTTC. The encoded protein is CASSLGPTFYEQYF.

The gene calls are TRBV20-1 and TRBJ2-7; D not certain. The CDR3 is 11 amino acids. V was shortened by 3 bases and J by 3 bases, with 6 bases between the two germline ends. Germline CDR1 reads DFQATT; CDR2 reads SNEGSKA (reference sequence). CDR3 sequence (DNA): TGCAGTGCTAGGTCCCTCTACGAGCAGTACTTC. It codes for CSARSLYEQYF.